Listed below are T cell receptor beta chains from one sample, sequenced in a study of T cell changes during pregnancy in multiple sclerosis. Clones were read by immunoSEQ multiplex PCR, and TCRdb kept only the in-frame ones, dropping some. The sample yields 60,000 to 75,000 clones, about 91% seen once. The sample consisted of peripheral blood, taken before pregnancy. The receptors were gathered from a female donor with multiple sclerosis, enrolled in a pregnancy study. CDR3s include the opening cysteine and the closing phenylalanine or tryptophan. The order of the fields is J gene, D gene, clone size, V gene, CDR3 DNA, CDR3 protein. A D gene is named only where the DNA matches it firmly. Clone sizes are given selectively: once, few, many, or a class where the clone is expanded.

J: TRBJ1-2; D: .; size: once; V: TRBV19; DNA: TGTGCCAGTAGAACAGGGTTAAATGGCTACACCTTC; CDR3: CASRTGLNGYTF
J: TRBJ1-2; D: TRBD1; size: .; V: TRBV10-2; DNA: TGCGCCAGCACAGGACAGGGGGCGTATGGCTACACCTTC; CDR3: CASTGQGAYGYTF
J: TRBJ1-1; D: TRBD1; size: .; V: TRBV10-3; DNA: TGTGCCATCAGTGAAAGGACAGGGGGTACCACTGAAGCTTTCTTT; CDR3: CAISERTGGTTEAFF
J: TRBJ2-7; D: .; size: once; V: TRBV20-1; DNA: TGCAGTGCTAGTAGGGAGTACGAGCAGTACTTC; CDR3: CSASREYEQYF
J: TRBJ1-5; D: .; size: once; V: TRBV19; DNA: TGTGCCAGTAGTAACAGGCAGAGCAATCAGCCCCAGCATTTT; CDR3: CASSNRQSNQPQHF
J: TRBJ1-1; D: .; size: .; V: TRBV10-3; DNA: TGTGCCATCGGAAATAAGGTCCAGGGCACTGAAGCTTTCTTT; CDR3: CAIGNKVQGTEAFF
J: TRBJ2-7; D: TRBD1; size: few; V: TRBV7-6; DNA: TGTGCCAGCAGCTTAGAGCCGGGACAGGGAATCTACGAGCAGTACTTC; CDR3: CASSLEPGQGIYEQYF
J: TRBJ1-1; D: .; size: .; V: TRBV15; DNA: TGTGCCACCAGCACTAGTAGAAACACTGAAGCTTTCTTT; CDR3: CATSTSRNTEAFF
J: TRBJ1-1; D: .; size: .; V: TRBV6-6; DNA: TGTGCCAGCAGTTACCTAGTCGTGAACACTGAAGCTTTCTTT; CDR3: CASSYLVVNTEAFF
J: TRBJ2-7; D: .; size: .; V: TRBV4-1; DNA: TGCGCCAGCAGCCAAGGTGGGCAGGGCGACGAGCAGTACTTC; CDR3: CASSQGGQGDEQYF
J: TRBJ2-7; D: .; size: .; V: TRBV5-6; DNA: TGTGCCAGCAGCAGGCAGGGTCCCCTAGCCTACGAGCAGTACTTC; CDR3: CASSRQGPLAYEQYF
J: TRBJ1-6; D: TRBD1; size: .; V: TRBV5-1; DNA: TGCGCCAGCAGCTTGGAGGGAGGACAGGGCAGCTTCTATAATTCACCCCTCCACTTT; CDR3: CASSLEGGQGSFYNSPLHF
J: TRBJ1-1; D: .; size: .; V: TRBV6-5; DNA: TGTGCCAGCAGTTACTCAGGCGGGAACACTGAAGCTTTCTTT; CDR3: CASSYSGGNTEAFF
J: TRBJ2-7; D: .; size: .; V: TRBV5-4; DNA: TGTGCCAGCAGCTTGATTGAGGGGGAGTCCTACGAGCAGTACTTC; CDR3: CASSLIEGESYEQYF
J: TRBJ2-1; D: .; size: .; V: TRBV7-3; DNA: TGTGCCAGCAGCTTAGAACGGAGCTCCTACAATGAGCAGTTCTTC; CDR3: CASSLERSSYNEQFF
J: TRBJ2-1; D: .; size: once; V: TRBV6-5; DNA: TGTGCCAGCAGTTATAAGCGACAGAGAGCCTACAATGAGCAGTTCTTC; CDR3: CASSYKRQRAYNEQFF
J: TRBJ1-1; D: .; size: .; V: TRBV4-3; DNA: TGCGCCAGCAGCCAAGATTTAGTAGGGGTTACTGAAGCTTTCTTT; CDR3: CASSQDLVGVTEAFF
J: TRBJ1-1; D: TRBD1; size: .; V: TRBV5-1; DNA: TGCGCCAGCCGAGGACAGGGAATTTCGGCCGCCGAATGGAACACTGAAGCTTTCTTT; CDR3: CASRGQGISAAEWNTEAFF
J: TRBJ1-1; D: .; size: .; V: TRBV7-2; DNA: TGTGCCAGCAGCTTAGCGAAAGGATCGGGCACTGAAGCTTTCTTT; CDR3: CASSLAKGSGTEAFF
J: TRBJ2-7; D: TRBD2; size: .; V: TRBV19; DNA: TGTGCCAGTAGTCCTTGGACTAGCGGGACCTACGAGCAGTACTTC; CDR3: CASSPWTSGTYEQYF
J: TRBJ2-1; D: .; size: .; V: TRBV5-1; DNA: TGCGCCAGCAGCTCGCACCGCCGGTGGTCCTACAATGAGCAGTTCTTC; CDR3: CASSSHRRWSYNEQFF
J: TRBJ2-5; D: .; size: .; V: TRBV10-3; DNA: TGTGCCATCAGTGACTCAGTGTCCCAGTACTTC; CDR3: CAISDSVSQYF
J: TRBJ2-1; D: TRBD1; size: once; V: TRBV4-3; DNA: TGCGCCAGCAGCCAAGTCACAGGGGGCATTGGGCTCGGCTACAATGAGCAGTTCTTC; CDR3: CASSQVTGGIGLGYNEQFF
J: TRBJ1-1; D: TRBD1; size: .; V: TRBV29-1; DNA: TGCAGCGTTGAAAAAAGGGGGCTGGAGAACACTGAAGCTTTCTTT; CDR3: CSVEKRGLENTEAFF
J: TRBJ1-3; D: .; size: .; V: TRBV4-1; DNA: TGCGCCAGCAGCCAAGAGGGCAGGAACTCTGGAAACACCATATATTTT; CDR3: CASSQEGRNSGNTIYF
J: TRBJ1-2; D: .; size: .; V: TRBV5-1; DNA: TGCGCCAGCAGCTTTTCGGGTCCCTATGGCTACACCTTC; CDR3: CASSFSGPYGYTF
J: TRBJ1-6; D: TRBD1; size: .; V: TRBV19; DNA: TGTGCCAGTAGTCTAAGACAGGGGAGCTCCTATAATTCACCCCTCCACTTT; CDR3: CASSLRQGSSYNSPLHF
J: TRBJ2-2; D: TRBD2; size: .; V: TRBV10-1; DNA: TGCGCCAGCAGGATAGCGGGGGGGACCGGGGAGCTGTTTTTT; CDR3: CASRIAGGTGELFF
J: TRBJ2-5; D: .; size: once; V: TRBV29-1; DNA: TGCAGCGTTGGGGCAGGTATGGAGACCCAGTACTTC; CDR3: CSVGAGMETQYF
J: TRBJ1-1; D: .; size: few; V: TRBV11-3; DNA: TGTGCCAGCAGCTTGGGCAGTATTAACACTGAAGCTTTCTTT; CDR3: CASSLGSINTEAFF
J: TRBJ1-5; D: .; size: .; V: TRBV30; DNA: TGTGCCTGGAGTGTACAGTCAGGACAGCCCCAGCATTTT; CDR3: CAWSVQSGQPQHF
J: TRBJ1-5; D: .; size: few; V: TRBV7-8; DNA: TGTGCCAGCGTCGAAGGGGTCAATCAGCCCCAGCATTTT; CDR3: CASVEGVNQPQHF
J: TRBJ2-7; D: TRBD1; size: once; V: TRBV7-6; DNA: TGTGCCAGCAGCTTAAGGAACAGGGGCTACGAGCAGTACTTC; CDR3: CASSLRNRGYEQYF
J: TRBJ1-3; D: .; size: .; V: TRBV10-3; DNA: TGTGCCATCACAGTTACCTCTGGAAACACCATATATTTT; CDR3: CAITVTSGNTIYF
J: TRBJ2-5; D: .; size: .; V: TRBV27; DNA: TGTGCCAGCAGTTTATACGGAGGCGGTGAGACCCAGTACTTC; CDR3: CASSLYGGGETQYF
J: TRBJ1-3; D: TRBD1; size: .; V: TRBV7-2; DNA: TGTGCCAGCAGCCGGGACAGGGAGAAAAGAAACACCATATATTTT; CDR3: CASSRDREKRNTIYF
J: TRBJ1-1; D: .; size: few; V: TRBV7-2; DNA: TGTGCCAGCAGCTCCACGAGGACTGAAGCTTTCTTT; CDR3: CASSSTRTEAFF
J: TRBJ1-1; D: .; size: .; V: TRBV4-3; DNA: TGCGCCAGCAGCCAAGATTCCGGGACTGAAGCTTTCTTT; CDR3: CASSQDSGTEAFF
J: TRBJ2-2; D: TRBD1; size: .; V: TRBV2; DNA: TGTGCCAGGGACAGGGGGCAGAACACCGGGGAGCTGTTTTTT; CDR3: CARDRGQNTGELFF
J: TRBJ2-5; D: TRBD2; size: .; V: TRBV19; DNA: TGTGCCAGTAGTTGGGATTCAGTAGCGGGGGATCGAGAGACCCAGTACTTC; CDR3: CASSWDSVAGDRETQYF